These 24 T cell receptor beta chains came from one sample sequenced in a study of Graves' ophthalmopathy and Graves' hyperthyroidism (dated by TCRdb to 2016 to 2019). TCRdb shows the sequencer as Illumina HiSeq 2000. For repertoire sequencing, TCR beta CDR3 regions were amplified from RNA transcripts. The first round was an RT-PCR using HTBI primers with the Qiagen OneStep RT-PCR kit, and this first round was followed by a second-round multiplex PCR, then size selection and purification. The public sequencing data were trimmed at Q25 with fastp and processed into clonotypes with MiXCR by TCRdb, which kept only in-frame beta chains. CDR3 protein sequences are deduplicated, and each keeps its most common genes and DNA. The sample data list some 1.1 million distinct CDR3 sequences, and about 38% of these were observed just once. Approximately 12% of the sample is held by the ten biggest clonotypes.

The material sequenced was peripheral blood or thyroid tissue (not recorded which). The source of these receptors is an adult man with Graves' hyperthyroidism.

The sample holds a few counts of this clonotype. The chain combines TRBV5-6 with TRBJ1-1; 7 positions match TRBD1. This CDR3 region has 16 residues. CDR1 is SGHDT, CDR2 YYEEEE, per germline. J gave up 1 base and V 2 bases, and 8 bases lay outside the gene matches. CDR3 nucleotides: TGTGCCAGCAGCTTAACCAGGGGGGGGGCGAACACTGAAGCTTTCTTT. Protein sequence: CASSLTRGGANTEAFF.

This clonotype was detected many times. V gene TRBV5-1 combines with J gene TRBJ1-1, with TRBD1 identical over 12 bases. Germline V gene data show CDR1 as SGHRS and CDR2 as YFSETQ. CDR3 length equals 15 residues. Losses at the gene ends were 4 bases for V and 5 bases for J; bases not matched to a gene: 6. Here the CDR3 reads CASSPEGQGATEAFF. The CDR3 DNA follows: TGCGCCAGCAGCCCAGAGGGACAGGGGGCGACTGAAGCTTTCTTT.

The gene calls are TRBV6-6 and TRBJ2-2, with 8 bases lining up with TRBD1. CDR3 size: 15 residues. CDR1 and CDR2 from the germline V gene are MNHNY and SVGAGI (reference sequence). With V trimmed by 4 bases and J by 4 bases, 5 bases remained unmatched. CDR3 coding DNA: TGTGCCAGCAGTTTATCAGGGGGCAGCACCGGGGAGCTGTTTTTT. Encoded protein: CASSLSGGSTGELFF.

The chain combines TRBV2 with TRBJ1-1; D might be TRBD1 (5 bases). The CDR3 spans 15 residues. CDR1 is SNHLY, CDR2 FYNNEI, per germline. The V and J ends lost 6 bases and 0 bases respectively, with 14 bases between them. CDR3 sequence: CASRETGGMNTEAFF. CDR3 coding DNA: TGTGCCAGCAGGGAAACGGGGGGGATGAACACTGAAGCTTTCTTT.

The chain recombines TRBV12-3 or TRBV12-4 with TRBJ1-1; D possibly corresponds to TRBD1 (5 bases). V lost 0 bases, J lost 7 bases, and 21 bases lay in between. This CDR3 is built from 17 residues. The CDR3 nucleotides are TGTGCCAGCAGTTTAGCGGAGGGCCAGGGAAGGAATCTTGAAGCTTTCTTT. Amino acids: CASSLAEGQGRNLEAFF.

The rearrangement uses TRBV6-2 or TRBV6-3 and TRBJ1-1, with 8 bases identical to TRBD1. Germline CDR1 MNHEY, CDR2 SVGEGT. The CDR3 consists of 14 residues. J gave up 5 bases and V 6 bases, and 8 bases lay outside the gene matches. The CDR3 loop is CASRAGTGGTEAFF. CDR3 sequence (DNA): TGTGCCAGCAGGGCCGGGACAGGTGGGACTGAAGCTTTCTTT.

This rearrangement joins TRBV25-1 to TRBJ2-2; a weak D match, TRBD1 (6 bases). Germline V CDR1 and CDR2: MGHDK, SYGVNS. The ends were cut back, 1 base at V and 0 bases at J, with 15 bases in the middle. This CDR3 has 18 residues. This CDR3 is CASSESVARGSNTGELFF. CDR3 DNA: TGTGCCAGCAGTGAATCTGTAGCCAGGGGTTCGAACACCGGGGAGCTGTTTTTT.

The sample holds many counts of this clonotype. The CDR3, as DNA: TGTGCCAGCAGAATCTCGCCCGCCGGTCTCGAGCAGTACTTC. It specifies CASRISPAGLEQYF. The chain joins TRBV7-2 to TRBJ2-7; D ambiguous. The CDR3 is 14 residues long. The V end lost 6 bases, the J end lost 6 bases, and 18 bases lay between the germline ends. Per the germline V gene, CDR1 is SGHTA and CDR2 is FQGNSA.

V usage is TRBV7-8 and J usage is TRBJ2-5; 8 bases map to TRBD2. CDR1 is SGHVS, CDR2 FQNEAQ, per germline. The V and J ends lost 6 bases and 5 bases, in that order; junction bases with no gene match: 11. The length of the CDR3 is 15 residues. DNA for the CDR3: TGTGCCAGCAGTTTGCCCCGGGGGGGCCTCGAGACCCAGTACTTC. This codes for CASSLPRGGLETQYF.

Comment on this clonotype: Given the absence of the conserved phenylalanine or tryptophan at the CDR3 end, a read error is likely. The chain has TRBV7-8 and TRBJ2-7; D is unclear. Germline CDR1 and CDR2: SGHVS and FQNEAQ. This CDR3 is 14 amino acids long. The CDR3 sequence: CASSLDGVIDEQYL. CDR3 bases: TGCGCCAGCAGCTTGGATGGGGTAATCGACGAGCAGTACCTC.

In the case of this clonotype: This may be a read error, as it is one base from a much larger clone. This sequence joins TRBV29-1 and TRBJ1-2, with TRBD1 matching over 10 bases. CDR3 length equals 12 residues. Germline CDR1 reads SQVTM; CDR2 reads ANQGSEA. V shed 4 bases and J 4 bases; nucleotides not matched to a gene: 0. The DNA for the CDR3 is TGCAGCGTTGGGACAGGGGGCTATGGCTACACCTTC. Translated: CSVGTGGYGYTF. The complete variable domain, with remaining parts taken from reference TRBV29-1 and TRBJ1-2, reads SAVISQKPSRDICQRGTSLTIQCQVDSQVTMMFWYRQQPGQSLTLIATANQGSEATYESGFVIDKFPISRPNLTFSTLTVSNMSPEDSSIYLCSVGTGGYGYTFGSGTRLTVV.

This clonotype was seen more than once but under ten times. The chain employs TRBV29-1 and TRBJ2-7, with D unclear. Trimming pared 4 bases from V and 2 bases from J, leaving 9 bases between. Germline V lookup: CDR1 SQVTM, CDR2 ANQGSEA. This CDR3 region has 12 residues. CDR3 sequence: CSVVVTTYEQYF. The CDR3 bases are TGCAGCGTTGTAGTCACTACCTACGAGCAGTACTTC.

The CDR3 bases are TGTGCCAGCAGCCATAGGACAACTACCCCGAGGGAGGCCCAGTACTTC. It encodes CASSHRTTTPREAQYF. This sequence joins TRBV7-8 and TRBJ2-5; TRBD2 is a possible D gene (6 bases). V shed 5 bases and J shed 9 bases, with 25 bases lying between them. The V gene's germline CDR1 is SGHVS and CDR2 FQNEAQ. The length of the CDR3 is 16 residues.

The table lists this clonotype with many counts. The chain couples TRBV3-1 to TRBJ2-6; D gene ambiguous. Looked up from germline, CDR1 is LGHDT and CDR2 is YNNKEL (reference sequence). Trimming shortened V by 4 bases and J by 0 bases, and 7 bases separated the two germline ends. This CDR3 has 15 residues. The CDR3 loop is CASSPVDSGANVLTF. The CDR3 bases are TGTGCCAGCAGCCCGGTGGACTCTGGGGCCAACGTCCTGACTTTC.

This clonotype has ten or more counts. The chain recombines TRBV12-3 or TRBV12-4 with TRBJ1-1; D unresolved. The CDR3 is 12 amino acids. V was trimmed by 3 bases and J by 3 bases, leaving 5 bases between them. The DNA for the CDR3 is TGTGCCAGCAGTTTCCGGTACACTGAAGCTTTCTTT. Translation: CASSFRYTEAFF.

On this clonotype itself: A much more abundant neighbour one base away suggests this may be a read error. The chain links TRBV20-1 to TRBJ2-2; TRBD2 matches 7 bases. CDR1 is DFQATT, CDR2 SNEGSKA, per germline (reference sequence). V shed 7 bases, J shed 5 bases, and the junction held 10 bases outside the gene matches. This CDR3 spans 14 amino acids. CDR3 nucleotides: TGCAGTGTTCGGAGCGGGACGGGGACCGGGGAGCTGTTTTTT. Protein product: CSVRSGTGTGELFF.

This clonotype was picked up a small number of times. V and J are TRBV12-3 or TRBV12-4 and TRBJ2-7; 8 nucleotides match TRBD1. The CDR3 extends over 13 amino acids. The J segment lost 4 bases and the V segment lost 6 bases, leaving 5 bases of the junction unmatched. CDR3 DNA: TGTGCCAGCAGACCCCGGACAGGGTACGAGCAGTACTTC. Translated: CASRPRTGYEQYF.

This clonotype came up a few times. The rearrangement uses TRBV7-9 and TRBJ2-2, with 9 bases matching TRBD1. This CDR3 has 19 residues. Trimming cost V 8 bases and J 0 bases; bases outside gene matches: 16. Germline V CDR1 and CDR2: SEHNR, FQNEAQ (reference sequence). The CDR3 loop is CASESLAGQGTTNTGELFF. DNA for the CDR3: TGTGCCAGCGAATCCCTGGCGGGACAGGGTACAACGAACACCGGGGAGCTGTTTTTT.

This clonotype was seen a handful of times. DNA of the CDR3: TGTGCCATCCAGGAGTCCACAGATACGCAGTATTTT. Translating gives CAIQESTDTQYF. This chain joins TRBV6-5 and TRBJ2-3; no clear D gene. Germline-derived CDR1 and CDR2 are MNHEY and SVGAGI. The CDR3 extends over 12 amino acids. V lost 10 bases to trimming and J lost 2 bases, with 10 bases between them.

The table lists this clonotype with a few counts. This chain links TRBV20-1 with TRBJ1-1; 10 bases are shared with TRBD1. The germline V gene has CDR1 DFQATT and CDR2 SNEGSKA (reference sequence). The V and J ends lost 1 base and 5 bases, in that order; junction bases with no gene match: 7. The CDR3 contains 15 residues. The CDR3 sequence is CSARVRQGAGTEAFF. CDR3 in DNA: TGCAGTGCTAGAGTAAGACAGGGGGCCGGAACTGAAGCTTTCTTT.

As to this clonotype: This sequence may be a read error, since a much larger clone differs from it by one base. The CDR3 sequence is CASSYGRVQEAQYF. CDR3 bases: TGTGCCAGCAGTTACGGGCGGGTCCAAGAGGCCCAGTACTTC. The chain is built from TRBV7-9 and TRBJ2-5; D might be TRBD2 (5 bases). There are 14 residues in the CDR3. Germline V gene lookup returns CDR1 SEHNR and CDR2 FQNEAQ (reference sequence). The full variable domain, rest sourced from reference TRBV7-9 and TRBJ2-5, is DTGVSQNPRHKITKRGQNVTFRCDPISEHNRLYWYRQTLGQGPEFLTYFQNEAQLEKSRLLSDRFSAERPKGSFSTLEIQRTEQGDSAMYLCASSYGRVQEAQYFGPGTRLLVL.

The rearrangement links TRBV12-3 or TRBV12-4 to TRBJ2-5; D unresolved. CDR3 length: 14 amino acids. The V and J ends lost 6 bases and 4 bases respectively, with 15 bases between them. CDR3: CASSVAPEAETQYF. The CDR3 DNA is TGTGCCAGCAGCGTGGCACCCGAAGCAGAGACCCAGTACTTC.

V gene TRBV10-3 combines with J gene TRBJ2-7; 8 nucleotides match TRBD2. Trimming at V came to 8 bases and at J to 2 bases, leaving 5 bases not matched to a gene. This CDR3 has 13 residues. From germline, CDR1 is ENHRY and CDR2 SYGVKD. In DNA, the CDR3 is TGTGCCATCTTGACGGGGGGGGCCTACGAGCAGTACTTC. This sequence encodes CAILTGGAYEQYF.

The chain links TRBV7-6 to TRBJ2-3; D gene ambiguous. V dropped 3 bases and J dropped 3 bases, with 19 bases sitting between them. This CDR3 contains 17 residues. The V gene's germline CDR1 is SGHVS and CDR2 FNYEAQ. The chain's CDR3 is CASSLAPLWGGTDTQYF. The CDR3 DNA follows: TGTGCCAGCAGCTTGGCCCCCTTGTGGGGTGGAACAGATACGCAGTATTTT.